These T cell receptor beta chains were read from a single sample in a study of blood T cell repertoires in COVID-19. The protocol was immunoSEQ multiplex PCR, while the TCRdb copy is restricted to in-frame clones and leaves out a portion. The sample records some 25,000 clones, roughly 94% being singletons. The sample comprised peripheral blood. Every receptor here comes from a woman in her fifties or sixties with active COVID-19. The CDR3 runs from the conserved cysteine through the conserved F or W. A D gene is named only where the DNA matches it firmly. Rows give clone size only sometimes, using once, few, many, or a class for an expanded clone.

>NA|NA|TRBV28|TRBJ1-5
TGTGCCAGCAGTTTTGGGAGGATCAATCAGCCCCAGCATTTT
CASSFGRINQPQHF
>NA|TRBD1|TRBV24-1|TRBJ1-1
TGTGCCACCAGTGTTCGACAGGGGGCCAACACTGAAGCTTTCTTT
CATSVRQGANTEAFF
>NA|TRBD1|TRBV19|TRBJ2-7
TGTGCCAGTAGCTCCGGGACAGGGGGCTACGAGCAGTACTTC
CASSSGTGGYEQYF
>NA|NA|TRBV12-3/TRBV12-4|TRBJ2-5
TGTGCCAGCTCGCCGAACAGAGAGACCCAGTACTTC
CASSPNRETQYF
>NA|TRBD1|TRBV5-1|TRBJ1-1
TGCGCCAGCAGCAGCCAGGGGGCGGCGGGCACTGAAGCTTTCTTT
CASSSQGAAGTEAFF
>NA|NA|TRBV5-6|TRBJ1-1
TGTGCCAGCAGCTTCGGGAGATCGAACACTGAAGCTTTCTTT
CASSFGRSNTEAFF
>NA|TRBD2|TRBV19|TRBJ2-7
TGTGCCAGTAGTAGGACTAGCGAATCCTACGAGCAGTACTTC
CASSRTSESYEQYF
>NA|NA|TRBV19|TRBJ2-5
TGTGCCAGTAGTATAGGCCAGAGCAGGGAGACCCAGTACTTC
CASSIGQSRETQYF
>NA|NA|TRBV4-1|TRBJ2-3
TGCGCCAGCAGCCAAGCTTACCTAGGATATACGCAGTATTTT
CASSQAYLGYTQYF
>NA|TRBD1|TRBV19|TRBJ1-1
TGTGCCAGTAGTACCACAGGGGAAAGCTTGAACACTGAAGCTTTCTTT
CASSTTGESLNTEAFF
>few|TRBD1|TRBV28|TRBJ2-1
TGTGCCAGCAGTTTACCGATGGGACAGGGGGATTCTAAGGTCTCTTACAATGAGCAGTTCTTC
CASSLPMGQGDSKVSYNEQFF
>NA|TRBD2|TRBV29-1|TRBJ2-1
TGCAGCGTTGTCAATCACGCGGCGGGAGGATACAATGAGCAGTTCTTC
CSVVNHAAGGYNEQFF
>NA|NA|TRBV6-6|TRBJ1-1
TGTGCCAGCAGACTAATCACTGAAGCTTTCTTT
CASRLITEAFF
>NA|NA|TRBV7-3|TRBJ2-5
TGTGCCAGCAGCTTACAACAGGGCGCGACCCAGTACTTC
CASSLQQGATQYF
>NA|TRBD2|TRBV3-1/TRBV3-2|TRBJ2-7
TGTGCCAGCAGCCAAGATGTAGCGGGAGGTTCTTCCGAGCAGTACTTC
CASSQDVAGGSSEQYF
>NA|TRBD1|TRBV24-1|TRBJ1-2
TGTGCCACCAGTGATTTGGGAAATAACAGGGGGCGAGCTGCTAACTATGGCTACACCTTC
CATSDLGNNRGRAANYGYTF
>NA|NA|TRBV5-1|TRBJ2-3
TGCGCCAGCCGGGACCCTGGGACTTTCACAGATACGCAGTATTTT
CASRDPGTFTDTQYF
>NA|TRBD1|TRBV5-1|TRBJ2-3
TGCGCCAGCAGCTTGGATCCAGGGGGCCTGGGGGCTAGCACAGATACGCAGTATTTT
CASSLDPGGLGASTDTQYF
>once|TRBD1|TRBV5-1|TRBJ2-2
TGCGCCAGCAGAAATGAGGGGGCGCGTAGCACCGGGGAGCTGTTTTTT
CASRNEGARSTGELFF
>once|TRBD2|TRBV29-1|TRBJ2-1
TGCAGCGTGGTGGGAGCGGGGATCTCCTACAATGAGCAGTTCTTC
CSVVGAGISYNEQFF
>NA|TRBD1|TRBV6-5|TRBJ1-2
TGTGCCAGCAGTCCTTCTTCCGGACAGGGAGGGGGCTACACCTTC
CASSPSSGQGGGYTF
>NA|NA|TRBV10-1|TRBJ1-4
TGCGCCAGCAGTGATACTCCAGGGCTGGAGGAAAAACTGTTTTTT
CASSDTPGLEEKLFF
>NA|NA|TRBV6-6|TRBJ2-7
TGTGCCAGCGGGGAAACCGGGACATTTTCCTCCTACGAGCAGTACTTC
CASGETGTFSSYEQYF
>NA|TRBD1|TRBV6-4|TRBJ2-3
TGTGCCAGCAGTGAGGGACAGGGAAGCACAGATACGCAGTATTTT
CASSEGQGSTDTQYF
>NA|NA|TRBV29-1|TRBJ2-3
TGCAGCGTTGAAGATCTCGGGCAGGGGAGAGATACGCAGTATTTT
CSVEDLGQGRDTQYF
>NA|NA|TRBV2|TRBJ1-4
TGTGCCAGCAGCGCTACAGGTGAAAAACTGTTTTTT
CASSATGEKLFF
>NA|TRBD1|TRBV11-3|TRBJ1-2
TGTGCCAGCAGCTTAACGACAGGGGGTGTGCATGGCTACACCTTC
CASSLTTGGVHGYTF
>NA|NA|TRBV2|TRBJ2-1
TGTGCCAGCGCGGAATACAATGAGCAGTTCTTC
CASAEYNEQFF
>NA|NA|TRBV5-1|TRBJ1-2
TGCGCCAGCAGCTTGGCCCTCGCTACGGGGTTTGATGGCTACACCTTC
CASSLALATGFDGYTF
>NA|NA|TRBV12-3/TRBV12-4|TRBJ2-1
TGTGCCAGCAGCCACGGGGGAAAGGGTGAGCAGTTCTTC
CASSHGGKGEQFF
>NA|TRBD1|TRBV7-9|TRBJ1-4
TGTGCCAGCACAATGACCGGGACAGCCGATGAAAAACTGTTTTTT
CASTMTGTADEKLFF
>NA|NA|TRBV6-2/TRBV6-3|TRBJ1-5
TGTGCCAGCAGCGACGGGACTGCCTATCAGCCCCAGCATTTT
CASSDGTAYQPQHF
>NA|NA|TRBV19|TRBJ2-7
TGTGCCAGTAGCCACTTGACAGCCTCCTACGAGCAGTACTTC
CASSHLTASYEQYF
>once|TRBD1|TRBV11-2|TRBJ2-7
TGTGCCAGCAGCATACTTCAGGGGGAACTCTACGAGCAGTACTTC
CASSILQGELYEQYF
>NA|TRBD1|TRBV7-8|TRBJ1-2
TGTGCCAGCAGCGGGACAGGGACTGGGTTTGGCTACACCTTC
CASSGTGTGFGYTF
>NA|NA|TRBV18|TRBJ2-5
TGTGCCAGCTCACCTAAAGGGGCGCGAGAGACCCAGTACTTC
CASSPKGARETQYF
>NA|TRBD1|TRBV19|TRBJ1-5
TGTGCCAGTAGTATTTCAGGGGGTGATCAGCCCCAGCATTTT
CASSISGGDQPQHF
>NA|TRBD1|TRBV5-1|TRBJ2-7
TGCGCCAGCAGCCGAACCGGGACAGGGAGCTATGGGCACTCCTACGAGCAGTACTTC
CASSRTGTGSYGHSYEQYF
>NA|TRBD1|TRBV29-1|TRBJ1-4
TGCAGCGTGGGGACAGGGACCTCGACTAATGAAAAACTGTTTTTT
CSVGTGTSTNEKLFF
>NA|TRBD2|TRBV3-1/TRBV3-2|TRBJ2-7
TGTGCCAGCAGCGCACCGGGTAGCGGGGTCTACGAGCAGTACTTC
CASSAPGSGVYEQYF
>NA|TRBD1|TRBV2|TRBJ1-4
TGTGCCAGCAGTCCAGACAGGGGGCGAGAGGAAAAACTGTTTTTT
CASSPDRGREEKLFF
>once|NA|TRBV28|TRBJ1-1
TGTGCCAGCAGTTTTTTAGGAGGGCGGACGAACACTGAAGCTTTCTTT
CASSFLGGRTNTEAFF
>NA|TRBD1|TRBV5-1|TRBJ2-7
TGCGCCAGCAGCTTGGGACAGGGCCCCTACGAGCAGTACTTC
CASSLGQGPYEQYF
>NA|NA|TRBV3-1/TRBV3-2|TRBJ2-1
TGTGCCAGCAGCCAAGAGTTAAGGGGTTACAATGAGCAGTTCTTC
CASSQELRGYNEQFF
>NA|NA|TRBV7-9|TRBJ2-2
TGTGCCAGCAGCTTAGTTAGGACAGCCCTCGGGAACACCGGGGAGCTGTTTTTT
CASSLVRTALGNTGELFF
>NA|NA|TRBV6-5|TRBJ1-1
TGTGCCAGCAACCCAAGGGGCTTCGGAACTGAAGCTTTCTTT
CASNPRGFGTEAFF
>NA|TRBD1|TRBV15|TRBJ1-5
TGTGCCACCAGCACAACCTGGGACAGGGGGGGACAGCCCCAGCATTTT
CATSTTWDRGGQPQHF
>NA|TRBD1|TRBV28|TRBJ1-4
TGTGCCAGCAGTCTAGGGGGCGCAGCTGAAAAACTGTTTTTT
CASSLGGAAEKLFF
>NA|TRBD1|TRBV5-6|TRBJ1-6
TGTGCCAGCAGCTTGACAGGGGTAAATAATTCACCCCTCCACTTT
CASSLTGVNNSPLHF
>NA|TRBD1|TRBV6-1|TRBJ1-1
TGTGCCAGCAGTGACAGGGGGAATTCTGAAGCTTTCTTT
CASSDRGNSEAFF
>NA|TRBD1|TRBV5-4|TRBJ1-2
TGTGCCAGCAGCCCGGCGACAGGGACTAACTATGGCTACACCTTC
CASSPATGTNYGYTF
>NA|TRBD1|TRBV3-1/TRBV3-2|TRBJ2-3
TGTGCCAGCAGCCATAGACAGGGGAATACGCAGTATTTT
CASSHRQGNTQYF
>few|NA|TRBV28|TRBJ1-1
TGTGCCAGCAAAGCCTCCCCGGGGGGGGTTTTCACTGAAGCTTTCTTT
CASKASPGGVFTEAFF
>few|NA|TRBV7-9|TRBJ1-5
TGTGCCAGCAGCTTTGGACACAGCAATCAGCCCCAGCATTTT
CASSFGHSNQPQHF
>NA|TRBD1|TRBV11-1|TRBJ1-3
TGTGCCAGCAGCATGAGACAGGGCCTGGGAAACACCATATATTTT
CASSMRQGLGNTIYF
>once|TRBD1|TRBV5-1|TRBJ2-5
TGCGCCAGCAGCTTGGCACAGGGGATCGATCAAGAGACCCAGTACTTC
CASSLAQGIDQETQYF
>NA|NA|TRBV15|TRBJ1-4
TGTGCCACCAGCAGAGATGCGTTGAATAATGAAAAACTGTTTTTT
CATSRDALNNEKLFF
>NA|NA|TRBV29-1|TRBJ2-1
TGCAGCGCTGGACGGACTGGCAATGAGCAGTTCTTC
CSAGRTGNEQFF
>NA|NA|TRBV19|TRBJ1-1
TGTGCCAGTAGTCAGTATGGGGCGGCTGAAGCTTTCTTT
CASSQYGAAEAFF